The text below deals with one T cell receptor beta chain. Its antigen target is currently unknown. Per-nucleotide qualities are absent, and no much larger clonotype sits a single base away. The data derive from a study of blood T cell repertoires in COVID-19 (TCRdb year 2020). In terms of the full investigation: The collaborator samples originated in the United States, Italy and Spain and spanned the acute and convalescent phases of COVID-19. The material from the prospective study consisted of cDNA or gDNA derived from T cells, B-cell-depleted T cells, or PBMCs. The dataset comprised deeply sampled blood TCRbeta repertoires from subjects exposed to, actively infected with, or recovered from COVID-19. The repertoires were made available in a free public database intended to serve as a resource for research on the immune response to SARS-CoV-2. Samples came from the ongoing ImmuneRACE study (first 160 participants) plus 1,254 subjects from 6 global collaborators. Nearly every sample came with metadata listing a de-identified subject ID, COVID-19 status, age in years and sex. Where available, HLA class I and class II types were taken from metadata supplied by the sample provider and were not determined by assay-based typing.

Trimming takes 5 bases from V and 10 bases from J, and the germline ends sit 8 bases apart. Measured from the cysteine to the phenylalanine, the CDR3 is 11 residues long. The retained sequence is limited to the CDR3, 33 bases, with the frame set at the first base. Looking up the germline V gene (reference sequence) yields CDR1 LGHDT and CDR2 YNNKEL. TCRbeta CDR3 regions were amplified from genomic DNA using the immunoSEQ Assay, a bias-controlled multiplex PCR. In the source study's methods: The number of nucleated cells in each sample was estimated by amplification of reference gene primers within the assay. Sequence reads were collapsed and filtered to measure the absolute abundance of every unique TCRbeta CDR3 rearrangement. For each sample, productive Simpson clonality was calculated by taking the square root of Simpson's diversity index across productive rearrangements. TCRdb took over this immuneACCESS table, retaining in-frame rearrangements with V and J assigned. Such tables are incomplete; in checked studies, under half of the missing clones stem from an unresolved V gene, and the remainder is unexplained. V, J and clone size derive from that table, while D and trimming were established from the DNA sequence. The sample has 110,000 to 150,000 clones on record, 85% to 90% of them singletons. The ten largest clonotypes hold approximately 4.2% of the sample.

On the study overall, not on this receptor specifically: The quantity of clinical and demographic metadata differed by source and by participant and was supplied without curation.

Whole blood was collected in K2EDTA tubes by collaborating institutions according to the institutions' own protocols. For TCRbeta analysis, collaborators shipped samples as frozen whole blood, isolated PBMCs, or DNA extracted from either of those sample types. This receptor was taken from a woman aged 40 to 50 with acute or convalescent COVID-19. In this chain, TRBV3-1 (or the pseudogene TRBV3-2) is recombined with TRBJ1-4; no D gene call is confident. Sequencing used peripheral blood. The CDR3 region reads CASSKLGKLFF. The bases read TGTGCCAGCAGCAAGCTTGGAAAACTGTTTTTT.